Listed below are T cell receptor beta chains from one sample, sequenced in a study of blood T cell repertoires in COVID-19. Sequenced by immunoSEQ multiplex PCR; TCRdb stores in-frame clones only, minus some. The sample holds some 240,000 clones, under 90% seen once. Sample: PBMCs or T cells enriched from blood (not recorded which). These receptors originate from a man younger than 40 with acute COVID-19. CDR3s include the opening cysteine and the closing phenylalanine or tryptophan. Each record gives: J gene, D gene, V gene, CDR3 DNA, CDR3 protein. The D gene is left open where the match is weak.

J gene: TRBJ1-4; D gene: -; V gene: TRBV7-3; CDR3 DNA: TGTGCCAGCAGCCACGACTGGAATGAAAAACTGTTTTTT; CDR3 protein: CASSHDWNEKLFF
J gene: TRBJ2-1; D gene: TRBD2; V gene: TRBV5-1; CDR3 DNA: TGCGCCAGCAGCTCCTCGGGGGGAGCGTCCTACAATGAGCAGTTCTTC; CDR3 protein: CASSSSGGASYNEQFF
J gene: TRBJ1-2; D gene: TRBD1; V gene: TRBV6-5; CDR3 DNA: TGTGCCGGGACTGGACAGGGAGACTATGGCTACACCTTC; CDR3 protein: CAGTGQGDYGYTF
J gene: TRBJ1-2; D gene: -; V gene: TRBV7-9; CDR3 DNA: TGTGCCAGCAGCTTATCGGGTGGTGGCTACACCTTC; CDR3 protein: CASSLSGGGYTF
J gene: TRBJ1-5; D gene: TRBD1; V gene: TRBV6-5; CDR3 DNA: TGTGCCAGCATGGACAGGGTGCAGCCCCAGCATTTT; CDR3 protein: CASMDRVQPQHF
J gene: TRBJ2-5; D gene: TRBD1; V gene: TRBV5-1; CDR3 DNA: TGCGCCAGCAGCCCGGGACAGAACCAAGAGACCCAGTACTTC; CDR3 protein: CASSPGQNQETQYF
J gene: TRBJ1-2; D gene: TRBD1; V gene: TRBV7-8; CDR3 DNA: TGTGCCAGCAGCCCCGGGGACAGTTATTATGGCTACACCTTC; CDR3 protein: CASSPGDSYYGYTF
J gene: TRBJ2-1; D gene: -; V gene: TRBV19; CDR3 DNA: TGTGCCAGTAGTAATCTCGGAGTCCATGAGCAGTTCTTC; CDR3 protein: CASSNLGVHEQFF
J gene: TRBJ1-2; D gene: TRBD1; V gene: TRBV5-4; CDR3 DNA: TGTGCCAGCAGCCCTCCCTCGACAGGGGGATTTAAAGGCTACACCTTC; CDR3 protein: CASSPPSTGGFKGYTF
J gene: TRBJ1-1; D gene: -; V gene: TRBV7-3; CDR3 DNA: TGTGCCAGCAGCTTAACTACCGGGACAAGGAACACTGAAGCTTTCTTT; CDR3 protein: CASSLTTGTRNTEAFF